This T cell receptor (beta chain) was sequenced during a study of blood T cell repertoires in COVID-19. Study at large: COVID-19 samples collected from the United States, Italy and Spain covered acute and convalescent phases. The analysed material was cDNA or gDNA that came from T cells, B-cell-depleted T cells, or PBMCs.

The V and J ends lost 0 bases and 0 bases respectively, with 12 bases between them. Germline V CDR1 and CDR2: LNHDA, SQIVND (reference sequence). CDR3 size: 17 residues. Enrolment of Seattle patients took place during active infection, and they were followed longitudinally. Authors' processing steps: Counts of nucleated cells, estimated from reference gene primer amplification, were obtained. The repertoire was sequenced with immunoSEQ multiplex PCR; TCRdb's copy has only in-frame clones and lacks some. The V and J calls and clone size come from that table; D and trimming were worked out from the DNA. The sample contains some 390,000 clones, roughly 90% of which appear only once.

The sequenced sample consisted of peripheral blood. The chain recombines TRBV19 with TRBJ1-5; D is ambiguous. This clonotype originated in a woman aged 40 to 55 with COVID-19, enrolled during active disease. The CDR3 loop is CASSIDGESNSNQPQHF. As DNA, the CDR3 is TGTGCCAGTAGTATAGATGGAGAGTCTAATAGCAATCAGCCCCAGCATTTT.